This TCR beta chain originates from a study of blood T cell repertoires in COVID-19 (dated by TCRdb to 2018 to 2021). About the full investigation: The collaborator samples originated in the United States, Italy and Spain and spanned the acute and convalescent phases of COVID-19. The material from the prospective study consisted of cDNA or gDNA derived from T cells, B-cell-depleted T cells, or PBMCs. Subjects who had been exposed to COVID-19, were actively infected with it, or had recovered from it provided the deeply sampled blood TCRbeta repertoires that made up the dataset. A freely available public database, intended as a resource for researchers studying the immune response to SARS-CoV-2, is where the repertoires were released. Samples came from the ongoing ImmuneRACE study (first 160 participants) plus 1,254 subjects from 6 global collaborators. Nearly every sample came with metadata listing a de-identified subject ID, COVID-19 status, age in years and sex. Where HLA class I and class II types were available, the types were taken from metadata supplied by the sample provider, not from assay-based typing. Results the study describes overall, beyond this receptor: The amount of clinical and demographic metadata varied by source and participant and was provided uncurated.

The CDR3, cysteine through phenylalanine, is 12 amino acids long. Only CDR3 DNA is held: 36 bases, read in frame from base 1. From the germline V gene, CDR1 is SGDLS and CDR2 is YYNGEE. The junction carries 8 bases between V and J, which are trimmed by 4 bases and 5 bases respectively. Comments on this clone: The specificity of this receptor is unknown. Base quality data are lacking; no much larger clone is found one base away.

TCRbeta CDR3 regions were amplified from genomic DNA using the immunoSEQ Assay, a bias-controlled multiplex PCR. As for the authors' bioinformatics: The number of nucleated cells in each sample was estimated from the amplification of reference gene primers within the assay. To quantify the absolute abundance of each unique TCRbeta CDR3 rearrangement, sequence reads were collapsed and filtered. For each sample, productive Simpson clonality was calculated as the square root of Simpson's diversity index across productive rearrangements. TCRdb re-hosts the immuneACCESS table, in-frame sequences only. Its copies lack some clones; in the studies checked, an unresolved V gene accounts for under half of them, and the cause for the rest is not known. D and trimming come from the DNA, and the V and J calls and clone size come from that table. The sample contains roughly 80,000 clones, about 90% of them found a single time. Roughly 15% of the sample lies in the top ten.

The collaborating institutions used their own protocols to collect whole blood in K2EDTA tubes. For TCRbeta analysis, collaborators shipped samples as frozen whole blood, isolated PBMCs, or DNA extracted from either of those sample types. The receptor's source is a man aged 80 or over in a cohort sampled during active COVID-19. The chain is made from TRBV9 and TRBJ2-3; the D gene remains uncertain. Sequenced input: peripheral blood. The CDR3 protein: CASSFEQDTQYF. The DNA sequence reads TGTGCCAGCAGCTTCGAACAAGATACGCAGTATTTT.